A selection of T cell receptor beta chains follows, all from one sample in a study of OX40 agonist ivuxolimab in advanced cancers. This table comes from immunoSEQ multiplex PCR, and its TCRdb copy is limited to in-frame clones, with some not included. The sample yields some 120,000 clones, 85% to 95% seen once. The material was CD4+ or CD8+ T cells sorted from blood, obtained in a trial of the OX40 agonist ivuxolimab. All receptors derive from an adult with an advanced solid tumor such as melanoma, head and neck, liver or kidney cancer. Both conserved end residues are part of each CDR3. The D gene is left open where the match is weak. Only some rows state a clone size, as once, few, many or a class for expanded clones.

D	size	V	J	CDR3	DNA
TRBD1	NA	TRBV28	TRBJ1-2	CASRYGLTGVDYGYTF	TGTGCCAGCAGATACGGACTCACAGGGGTGGACTATGGCTACACCTTC
TRBD2	NA	TRBV11-2	TRBJ2-3	CASSLDRLAVDTQYF	TGTGCCAGCAGCTTAGATCGCCTAGCGGTAGATACGCAGTATTTT
NA	NA	TRBV7-8	TRBJ2-7	CASSYRTLAGEQYF	TGTGCCAGCAGCTACCGGACTCTCGCGGGGGAGCAGTACTTC
NA	NA	TRBV28	TRBJ2-4	CASKPGASWDKNIQYF	TGTGCCAGCAAGCCCGGGGCTAGCTGGGACAAAAACATTCAGTACTTC
NA	NA	TRBV27	TRBJ2-7	CASTSTKTYEQYF	TGTGCCAGCACCTCAACTAAGACCTACGAGCAGTACTTC
NA	NA	TRBV21-1	TRBJ1-1	CASSSVGGGRNTEAFF	TGTGCCAGCAGCTCTGTGGGGGGAGGGAGGAACACTGAAGCTTTCTTT
NA	NA	TRBV28	TRBJ1-5	CASSFRGLNQPQHF	TGTGCCAGCAGCTTCCGGGGCCTAAATCAGCCCCAGCATTTT
TRBD2	NA	TRBV27	TRBJ2-4	CASSSSPGRLRNEVNIQYF	TGTGCCAGCAGTTCATCCCCCGGGAGGCTCCGTAATGAGGTCAACATTCAGTACTTC
NA	NA	TRBV29-1	TRBJ2-3	CSASRGEGTDTQYF	TGCAGCGCCTCAAGGGGAGAGGGCACAGATACGCAGTATTTT
TRBD2	NA	TRBV19	TRBJ2-1	CASRGLAASYNEQFF	TGTGCCAGTAGGGGACTAGCGGCATCCTACAATGAGCAGTTCTTC
NA	NA	TRBV5-3	TRBJ2-7	CARSLARETEHWNEQYF	TGTGCCAGAAGCTTGGCCCGTGAGACGGAACACTGGAACGAGCAGTACTTC
NA	once	TRBV2	TRBJ2-5	CASMRLAETQYF	TGTGCCAGCATGAGGCTGGCGGAGACCCAGTACTTC
NA	NA	TRBV7-9	TRBJ2-3	CASSLAGTDGTQYF	TGTGCCAGCAGCTTAGCGGGAACGGATGGTACGCAGTATTTT
NA	NA	TRBV6-6	TRBJ2-7	CASSYQETSSYEQYF	TGTGCCAGCAGCTATCAGGAAACCAGCTCCTACGAGCAGTACTTC
TRBD1	NA	TRBV30	TRBJ2-5	CASSQGAAGGTQYF	TGTGCCTCATCCCAGGGGGCTGCAGGCGGGACCCAGTACTTC